A selection of T cell receptor beta chains follows, all from one sample in a study of technical replicates of blood from a handful of donors. Clones were sequenced by immunoSEQ multiplex PCR, and TCRdb holds only the in-frame ones, with some missing. Among tens of thousands of clones listed, around 97% were seen once. The sequenced material came from T cells isolated from PBMCs. The receptor set was obtained from a human donor in good health. CDR3s include the opening cysteine and the closing phenylalanine or tryptophan. A D gene is named only where the DNA matches it firmly. A row's size may be missing; if present it is once, few, many or a size class.

D	J	V	size	DNA	CDR3
.	TRBJ2-3	TRBV6-5	.	TGTGCCACCAAAGGAGGGCTAGCAGCAGATACGCAGTATTTT	CATKGGLAADTQYF
.	TRBJ2-5	TRBV7-9	.	TGTGCCAGCAGCTTAGGAGCGGCGAGGGAGACCCAGTACTTC	CASSLGAARETQYF
.	TRBJ1-4	TRBV2	.	TGTGCCAGCAGGGGGATGGGAGATGAAAAACTGTTTTTT	CASRGMGDEKLFF
.	TRBJ1-1	TRBV10-2	.	TGCGCCACCTATACAGGGTTGAACACTGAAGCTTTCTTT	CATYTGLNTEAFF
.	TRBJ2-5	TRBV23-1	.	TGCGCCAGCACCCACCTGGGGGGAAGGCAAGAGACCCAGTACTTC	CASTHLGGRQETQYF
.	TRBJ2-3	TRBV5-1	.	TGCGCCAGCAGCTTGATTGCGACAGATACGCAGTATTTT	CASSLIATDTQYF
.	TRBJ1-5	TRBV18	.	TGTGCCAGCTCACGTAAGGGGGTTAGCAATCAGCCCCAGCATTTT	CASSRKGVSNQPQHF
TRBD2	TRBJ2-7	TRBV6-6	.	TGTGCCAGCAGCGATCCGGGACTAGCGGGGGGCTACGAGCAGTACTTC	CASSDPGLAGGYEQYF
.	TRBJ1-3	TRBV7-2	.	TGTGCCAGCAGCTTAGGAGGCGCGAGCTCTGGAAACACCATATATTTT	CASSLGGASSGNTIYF
.	TRBJ1-5	TRBV7-2	.	TGTGCCAGCAGCTTAGTAGAGGATCAGCCCCAGCATTTT	CASSLVEDQPQHF
.	TRBJ1-5	TRBV7-9	once	TGTGCCAGCACCCAGGGCTATAGCAATCAGCCCCAGCATTTT	CASTQGYSNQPQHF
TRBD1	TRBJ2-1	TRBV11-2	.	TGTGCCAGCAGCTTAACGCGCAGGGGGCTCTACAATGAGCAGTTCTTC	CASSLTRRGLYNEQFF
.	TRBJ1-1	TRBV28	.	TGTGCCAGCAGTCAGCAGGATAGTGGCCTTCCTGAAGCTTTCTTT	CASSQQDSGLPEAFF
.	TRBJ1-2	TRBV30	.	TGTGCCTGGAGTCCATCTCTCTCAGGTAGCTACACCTTC	CAWSPSLSGSYTF
.	TRBJ2-3	TRBV10-3	.	TGTGCCATCAGTGAGCCGACGGACAGCCCGGGGGATACGCAGTATTTT	CAISEPTDSPGDTQYF
TRBD2	TRBJ2-7	TRBV29-1	.	TGCAGCGTTGTAGGACCCGATGGCGGGAGCTCCTACGAGCAGTACTTC	CSVVGPDGGSSYEQYF
.	TRBJ1-2	TRBV5-5	.	TGTGCCAGCAGCTTGGGGGTTCGAACAGATTTTAACTTC	CASSLGVRTDFNF
TRBD1	TRBJ1-2	TRBV9	.	TGTGCCAGCAGCGCAGGACAGGGCAACTATGGCTACACCTTC	CASSAGQGNYGYTF
.	TRBJ2-3	TRBV5-4	.	TGTGCCAGCAGCTCGGCCGCGGGGCGATACACAGATACGCAGTATTTT	CASSSAAGRYTDTQYF
TRBD1	TRBJ1-2	TRBV19	.	TGTGCCAGTAGTATAGGCAGGGGGTTAGACTATGGCTACACCTTC	CASSIGRGLDYGYTF
.	TRBJ1-2	TRBV19	.	TGTGCCAGTGCCCACGGGACTGCTCAATCCTATGGCTACACCTTC	CASAHGTAQSYGYTF
.	TRBJ2-7	TRBV5-1	.	TGCGCCAGCAGCCCGGACAGCAAACCCTACGAGCAGTACTTC	CASSPDSKPYEQYF
.	TRBJ2-1	TRBV7-9	.	TGTGCCAGCAGCTTAAATTCAGGGATAAATGAGCAGTTCTTC	CASSLNSGINEQFF
.	TRBJ1-1	TRBV6-5	.	TGTGCCAGTTTCCTAGGCGGGTGGAACACTGAAGCTTTCTTT	CASFLGGWNTEAFF
.	TRBJ1-1	TRBV28	.	TGTGCCAGCAGTGTTATGAACACTGAAGCTTTCTTT	CASSVMNTEAFF
.	TRBJ2-1	TRBV5-1	.	TGCGCCAGCAGCTTGTCTATGGGAGTAGTCTACAATGAGCAGTTCTTC	CASSLSMGVVYNEQFF
.	TRBJ2-2	TRBV5-1	.	TGCGCCAGCAGCTTGGCCGGTACAGACGGGGAGCTGTTTTTT	CASSLAGTDGELFF
.	TRBJ2-7	TRBV21-1	.	TGTGCCAGCAGCAAAGGGAAGGGGAACGACGAGCAGTACTTC	CASSKGKGNDEQYF
.	TRBJ2-1	TRBV15	.	TGTGCCACCAGCAGTGAAGCCCCTCCCTTCTACAATGAGCAGTTCTTC	CATSSEAPPFYNEQFF
TRBD2	TRBJ2-2	TRBV19	.	TGTGCCAGTAGTTTGAGCGGGGGGATAGGCACCGGGGAGCTGTTTTTT	CASSLSGGIGTGELFF
TRBD2	TRBJ2-2	TRBV19	.	TGTGCCAGTTTCACCATGGCAGGGAGGGTCACCGGGGAGCTGTTTTTT	CASFTMAGRVTGELFF
.	TRBJ1-1	TRBV30	.	TGTGCCTGGAGTGTCGGAGGGGTGGGAACTGAAGCTTTCTTT	CAWSVGGVGTEAFF
.	TRBJ1-3	TRBV18	.	TGTGCCAGCTCACCAGGAGGACCATCGGTAAACACCATATATTTT	CASSPGGPSVNTIYF
TRBD1	TRBJ2-7	TRBV6-6	.	TGTGCCAGCAGTTACTCACAGGGGCCGATGGAAGAGCAGTACTTC	CASSYSQGPMEEQYF
TRBD1	TRBJ2-5	TRBV2	.	TGTGCCAGCAACCTACAGGGGGCTGAAGAGACCCAGTACTTC	CASNLQGAEETQYF
.	TRBJ2-7	TRBV28	.	TGTGCCAGCCACGGGGATCTAAGCGAGCAGTACTTC	CASHGDLSEQYF